These T cell receptor beta chains were read from a single sample in a study of T cell repertoires in cytomegalovirus infection. TCRdb fed the reads into MiXCR, producing one record per CDR3 protein. The sample gives 150,000 to 200,000 distinct CDR3 sequences, roughly a fifth of which show up once; less than 3.5% is in the top ten. The sequenced sample consisted of PBMCs. These receptors came from a human donor in good health (CMV status not recorded). Some clones in this sample may be carry-over from other donors' samples. CDR3s include the opening cysteine and the closing phenylalanine or tryptophan.

v_gene,j_gene,CDR3aa
TRBV19,TRBJ1-5,CASSIVGDQPQHF
TRBV5-6,TRBJ1-1,CASSLWDRKNTEAFF
TRBV7-3,TRBJ2-2,CAGGATGELFF
TRBV28,TRBJ1-5,CASSGGTGGFNQPQHF
TRBV19,TRBJ2-1,CASSRGSYNEQFF
TRBV7-2,TRBJ2-3,CASSLVPGDSTDTQYF
TRBV14,TRBJ2-1,CASSQAGGHYNEQFF
TRBV5-1,TRBJ2-2,CASSTGTAGTGELFF
TRBV14,TRBJ2-7,CASSQMTGLEQYF
TRBV29-1,TRBJ1-2,CSVQQGLGYTF
TRBV14,TRBJ1-1,CASSQDLGNTEAFF
TRBV19,TRBJ2-4,CATSPGLAKNIQYF
TRBV20-1,TRBJ1-1,CSARDQAEAFF
TRBV7-1,TRBJ2-3,CASSSMAETDTQYF
TRBV28,TRBJ2-4,CASSRHRAKNIQYF
TRBV5-1,TRBJ2-7,CASSPGGFNSYEQYF
TRBV20-1,TRBJ2-2,CSARQASGGRGGGELFF
TRBV5-1,TRBJ1-2,CASSLSNPTYGYTF
TRBV20-1,TRBJ2-3,CSASGPGVSDTQYF
TRBV6-2/TRBV6-3,TRBJ1-1,CASSYSGAGGHTEAFF
TRBV18,TRBJ2-7,CASSPSTGGQSSYEQYF
TRBV5-4,TRBJ1-2,CASSLAGTGVVRYTF
TRBV29-1,TRBJ2-7,CSVVPTAGESEQYF
TRBV20-1,TRBJ1-1,CSARGGTGVTEAFF
TRBV20-1,TRBJ2-5,CSAIRGGAGDQETQYF
TRBV19,TRBJ1-2,CASSTPTGPSYGYTF
TRBV5-4,TRBJ2-5,CASSQWTEETQYF
TRBV28,TRBJ2-1,CASSTLTAANEQFF
TRBV6-1,TRBJ2-7,CASSELFTIDEQYF
TRBV12-3/TRBV12-4,TRBJ1-5,CASSASGGQNQPQHF
TRBV28,TRBJ1-3,CASSLWAGAGNTIYF
TRBV19,TRBJ2-1,CASSIGTSSYNEQFF
TRBV7-9,TRBJ2-4,CASSLAVGALAKNIQYF
TRBV29-1,TRBJ1-4,CSVWLGEKLFF
TRBV7-2,TRBJ2-5,CASSPSSGFQETQYF
TRBV7-2,TRBJ2-7,CASSLAGNRIYEQYF
TRBV7-2,TRBJ2-7,CASSPGLAGGSYEQYF
TRBV4-2,TRBJ2-3,CASSQDPRGGGTDTQYF
TRBV18,TRBJ2-4,CASSPTGRTVFLAKNIQYF
TRBV7-8,TRBJ2-7,CASTLSGRGFMGEQYF
TRBV7-2,TRBJ2-1,CASSLVEGLGGEQFF
TRBV12-3/TRBV12-4,TRBJ1-6,CASSPIQGVGSPLHF
TRBV6-1,TRBJ1-6,CASSEGASGTLHF
TRBV20-1,TRBJ2-7,CSASGSAAYEQYF
TRBV28,TRBJ1-2,CASMVGGGYTF
TRBV7-2,TRBJ2-1,CASSAPGNEQFF
TRBV7-2,TRBJ2-7,CASSLVTGSIYEQYF
TRBV7-2,TRBJ2-7,CASSFGEYYEQYF
TRBV2,TRBJ2-7,CASSEETGGPYEQYF
TRBV7-2,TRBJ2-7,CASSRGQASYEQYF
TRBV6-2/TRBV6-3,TRBJ1-1,CASRPTPDRATEAFF
TRBV7-2,TRBJ1-2,CASSLTGGLNYGYTF
TRBV7-2,TRBJ1-1,CASRPQTGRNTEAFF
TRBV7-2,TRBJ2-1,CASSLKGRFYNEQFF